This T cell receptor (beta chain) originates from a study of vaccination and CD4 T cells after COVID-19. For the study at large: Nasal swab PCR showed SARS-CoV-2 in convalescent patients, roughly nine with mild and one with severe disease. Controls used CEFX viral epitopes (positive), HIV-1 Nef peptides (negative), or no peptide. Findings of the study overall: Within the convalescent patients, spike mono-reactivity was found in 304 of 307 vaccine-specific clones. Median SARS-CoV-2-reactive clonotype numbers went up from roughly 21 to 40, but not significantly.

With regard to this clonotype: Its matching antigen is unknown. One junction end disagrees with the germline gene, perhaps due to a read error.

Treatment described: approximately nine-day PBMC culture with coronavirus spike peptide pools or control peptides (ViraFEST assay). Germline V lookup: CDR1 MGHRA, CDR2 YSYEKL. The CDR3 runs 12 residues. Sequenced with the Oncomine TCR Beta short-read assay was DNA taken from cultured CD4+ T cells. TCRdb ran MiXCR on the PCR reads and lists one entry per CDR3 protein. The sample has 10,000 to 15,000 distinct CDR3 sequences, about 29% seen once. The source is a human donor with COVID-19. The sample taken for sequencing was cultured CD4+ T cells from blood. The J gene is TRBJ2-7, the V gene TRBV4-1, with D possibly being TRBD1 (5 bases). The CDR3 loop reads CASSQDRGLPSF. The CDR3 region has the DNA TGCGCCAGCAGCCAAGATAGGGGTCTCCCATCCTTC.